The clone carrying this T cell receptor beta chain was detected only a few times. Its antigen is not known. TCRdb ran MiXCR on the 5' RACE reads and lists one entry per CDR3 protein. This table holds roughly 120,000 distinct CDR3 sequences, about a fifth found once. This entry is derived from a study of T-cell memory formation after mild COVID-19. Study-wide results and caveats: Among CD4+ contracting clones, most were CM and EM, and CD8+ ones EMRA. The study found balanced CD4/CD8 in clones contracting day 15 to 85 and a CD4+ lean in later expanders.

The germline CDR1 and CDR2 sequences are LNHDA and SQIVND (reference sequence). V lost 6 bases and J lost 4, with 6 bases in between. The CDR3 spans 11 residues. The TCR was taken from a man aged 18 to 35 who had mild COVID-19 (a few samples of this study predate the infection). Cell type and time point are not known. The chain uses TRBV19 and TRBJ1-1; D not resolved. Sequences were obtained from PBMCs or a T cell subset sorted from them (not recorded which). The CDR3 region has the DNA TGTGCCAGTAGGCTCGGCACTGAAGCTTTCTTT. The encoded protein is CASRLGTEAFF.